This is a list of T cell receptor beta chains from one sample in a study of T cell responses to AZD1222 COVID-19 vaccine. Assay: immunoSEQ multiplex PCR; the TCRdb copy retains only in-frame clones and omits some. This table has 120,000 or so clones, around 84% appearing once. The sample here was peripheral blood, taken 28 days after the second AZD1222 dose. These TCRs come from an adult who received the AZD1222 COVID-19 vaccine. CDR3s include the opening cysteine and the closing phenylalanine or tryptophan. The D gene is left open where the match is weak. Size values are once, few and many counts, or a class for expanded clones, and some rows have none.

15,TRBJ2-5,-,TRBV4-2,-,TGTGCCAGCAGCCAAGTAGGAGGGTTCCCAGAGACCCAGTACTTC,CASSQVGGFPETQYF
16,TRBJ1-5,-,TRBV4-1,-,TGCGCCAGCAGCCAAGATGGCGGGGGCACGAGTCAGCCCCAGCATTTT,CASSQDGGGTSQPQHF
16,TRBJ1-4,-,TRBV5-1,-,TGCGCCAGCAGCTTAAGGGTTTCCGGAACTAATGAAAAACTGTTTTTT,CASSLRVSGTNEKLFF
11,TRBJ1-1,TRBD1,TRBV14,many,TGTGCCAGCAGCCGGACAGGGAGTCCTTTCTTT,CASSRTGSPFF
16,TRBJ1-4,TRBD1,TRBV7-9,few,TGTGCCAGCAGCTCCACAGGGGGGAAGGGGAATGAAAAACTGTTTTTT,CASSSTGGKGNEKLFF
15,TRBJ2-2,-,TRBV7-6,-,TGTGCCAGCAATCGGGGGGCCATGGACACCGGGGAGCTGTTTTTT,CASNRGAMDTGELFF
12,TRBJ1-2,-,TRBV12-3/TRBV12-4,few,TGTGCCAGCAGTTTAGAGGCTATTGGCTACACCTTC,CASSLEAIGYTF
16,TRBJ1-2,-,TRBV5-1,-,TGCGCCAGCAGCTTGGGGGTCCGTGGGACTAACTATGGCTACACCTTC,CASSLGVRGTNYGYTF
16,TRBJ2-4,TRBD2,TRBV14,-,TGTGCCAGCAGCCAAGGGGTTCTAGCGGTACAAAACATTCAGTACTTC,CASSQGVLAVQNIQYF
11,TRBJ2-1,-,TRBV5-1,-,TGCGCCAGCACTAACGCCGATGAGCAGTTCTTC,CASTNADEQFF
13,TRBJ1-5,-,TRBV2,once,TGTGCCAGCAGTGTATACAGGGACCAGCCCCAGCATTTT,CASSVYRDQPQHF
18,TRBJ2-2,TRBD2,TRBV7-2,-,TGTGCCAGCAGCCAAAGACTAGCGGGGAGATCGAACACCGGGGAGCTGTTTTTT,CASSQRLAGRSNTGELFF
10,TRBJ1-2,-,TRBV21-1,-,TGTGCCAGAACTAACTATGGCTACACCTTC,CARTNYGYTF
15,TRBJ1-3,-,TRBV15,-,TGTGCCACCAGCAGGGCGAGACCCTCTGGAAACACCATATATTTT,CATSRARPSGNTIYF
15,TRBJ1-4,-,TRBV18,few,TGTGCCAGCTCACCGCCCGGGACTACGGGTGAAAAACTGTTTTTT,CASSPPGTTGEKLFF
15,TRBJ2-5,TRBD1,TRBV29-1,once,TGCAGCGTTCTAGGGACAGGGACTAAACAAGAGACCCAGTACTTC,CSVLGTGTKQETQYF
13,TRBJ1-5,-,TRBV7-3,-,TGTGCCAGCACCGGGGGCCGGCTTGAGCCCCAGCATTTT,CASTGGRLEPQHF
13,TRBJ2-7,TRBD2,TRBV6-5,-,TGTGCCAGCGGGGCTAGCGGCTCCTACGAGCAGTACTTC,CASGASGSYEQYF
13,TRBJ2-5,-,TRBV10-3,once,TGTGCCATCACCCGGGACACACAAGAGACCCAGTACTTC,CAITRDTQETQYF
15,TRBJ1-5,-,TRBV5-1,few,TGCGCCAGCAGCTTGGGGGGTGCGTGGGCCCAGCCCCAGCATTTT,CASSLGGAWAQPQHF
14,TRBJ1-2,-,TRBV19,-,TGTGCCAGTAGTCCCCCCGGTTGGAGTCTTGGCTACACCTTC,CASSPPGWSLGYTF
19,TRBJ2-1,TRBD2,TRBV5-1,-,TGCGCCAGCAGCCCCCAGACTAGCGGGGGCCCGCAAACCTACAATGAGCAGTTCTTC,CASSPQTSGGPQTYNEQFF
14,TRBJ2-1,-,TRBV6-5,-,TGTGCCAGCAAGGGGGGGACCGTGGACAATGAGCAGTTCTTC,CASKGGTVDNEQFF
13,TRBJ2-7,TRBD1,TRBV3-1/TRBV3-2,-,TGTGCCAGCAGCCCTACAGGGGCCTACGAGCAGTACTTC,CASSPTGAYEQYF